This T cell receptor beta chain was captured by sequencing in a study of blood T cell repertoires in COVID-19. Study-wide background: Specimens from acute and convalescent COVID-19 originated in the United States, Italy and Spain. PBMCs, B-cell-depleted T cells, or T cells provided the cDNA or gDNA that made up the material.

Germline lookup yields CDR1 SGHTA and CDR2 FQGNSA. V lost 5 bases, J lost 0 bases, and 3 bases stayed unmatched. This CDR3 is built from 15 residues. Assay used: immunoSEQ multiplex PCR; TCRdb lists only in-frame clones, some missing. The top ten clones hold 1.3% to 1.5% of a sample with under 250,000 clones, approximately 86% of them seen once. Sequencing was performed on peripheral blood. The sequence was obtained from a man older than 75 with acute or convalescent COVID-19. The genes are TRBV7-2 and TRBJ2-7, with 11 bases aligning to TRBD2. The CDR3 sequence: CASSHTSGSSYEQYF. The CDR3 nucleotides read TGTGCCAGCAGCCACACTAGCGGGAGCTCCTACGAGCAGTACTTC.